Listed here are 19 T cell receptor beta chains from one sample, sequenced in a study of T cell responses to AZD1222 COVID-19 vaccine. Repertoires were generated with immunoSEQ multiplex PCR, while TCRdb's copy carries only in-frame clones and drops some. This table holds about 110,000 clones, around nine tenths found once. This sample comprised peripheral blood, obtained on day 0 of MenACWY control vaccination. These receptors were obtained from an adult in good health.

The V call is TRBV7-6, the J call TRBJ2-1; 15 nucleotides align to TRBD2. CDR3 size: 19 residues. J gave up 3 bases and V 5 bases, and 11 bases lay outside the gene matches. Germline V gives CDR1 SGHVS, CDR2 FNYEAQ. CDR3 sequence reads: CASSPWTSGGASGYNEQFF. DNA for the CDR3: TGTGCCAGCAGCCCATGGACTAGCGGGGGGGCCTCGGGCTACAATGAGCAGTTCTTC.

The chain employs TRBV7-9 and TRBJ1-4; possibly TRBD1 for D (5 bases). In germline, CDR1 is SEHNR, CDR2 FQNEAQ (reference sequence). The CDR3 loop spans 15 amino acids. V was shortened by 1 base and J by 0 bases, with 6 bases between the two germline ends. The CDR3 coding sequence is TGTGCCAGCAGCTTAGAACAGGCAACTAATGAAAAACTGTTTTTT. Protein sequence: CASSLEQATNEKLFF.

This CDR3 reads CASSYNQGTNYGYTF. In nucleotides, the CDR3 is TGTGCCAGCAGCTACAACCAGGGGACTAACTATGGCTACACCTTC. V is TRBV5-4 and J is TRBJ1-2; a weak D match, TRBD1 (6 bases). Germline CDR1 and CDR2: SGHNT and YYREEE (reference sequence). Trimming stripped 3 bases from V and 0 bases from J, with 12 bases between. CDR3 length: 15 residues.

The chain carries TRBV5-1 and TRBJ1-1; TRBD1 matches 7 bases. V shed 0 bases, J shed 2 bases, and the junction held 1 base outside the gene matches. CDR3 length: 14 amino acids. Germline CDR1 and CDR2: SGHRS and YFSETQ. CDR3: CASSLEGANTEAFF. CDR3 bases: TGCGCCAGCAGCTTGGAGGGGGCAAACACTGAAGCTTTCTTT.

This chain links TRBV3-1 (or the pseudogene TRBV3-2) with TRBJ1-1, with D uncertain. The V end was cut by 0 bases, the J end by 10 bases, with 9 bases between. From germline, CDR1 is LGHDT and CDR2 YNNKEL (reference sequence). The CDR3 is 12 residues long. Here the CDR3 DNA reads TGTGCCAGCAGCCAAGAGTGGGGAGTAGCTTTCTTT. This codes for CASSQEWGVAFF.

The gene calls are TRBV6-4 and TRBJ1-6; the match to TRBD1 covers 8 bases. Trimming at V came to 2 bases and at J to 7 bases, leaving 1 base not matched to a gene. Germline CDR1 and CDR2: MRHNA and SNTAGT. This CDR3 contains 14 residues. CDR3 sequence (DNA): TGTGCCAGCAGTGACCAGGGGGCCAATTCACCCCTCCACTTT. As protein: CASSDQGANSPLHF.

The gene calls are TRBV5-4 and TRBJ1-2, with 8 nucleotides matching TRBD1. Germline loops: CDR1 SGHNT, CDR2 YYREEE (reference sequence). This CDR3 region has 16 residues. Trimming cost V 0 bases and J 5 bases; bases outside gene matches: 9. The CDR3: CASSLAPTGAVYGYTF. In DNA, the CDR3 is TGTGCCAGCAGCTTGGCCCCGACAGGGGCAGTATATGGCTACACCTTC.

This clone was recorded once. The chain joins TRBV9 to TRBJ1-5; D might be TRBD1 (5 bases). The CDR3 is 15 amino acids. V was shortened by 4 bases and J by 5 bases, with 16 bases between the two germline ends. The V gene's germline CDR1 is SGDLS and CDR2 YYNGEE. This CDR3 reads CASSLNPGADQPQHF. The CDR3 region has the DNA TGTGCCAGCAGCCTCAACCCTGGGGCAGATCAGCCCCAGCATTTT. Based on the CDR3 plus reference TRBV9 and TRBJ1-5, the full variable domain is DSGVTQTPKHLITATGQRVTLRCSPRSGDLSVYWYQQSLDQGLQFLIQYYNGEERAKGNILERFSAQQFPDLHSELNLSSLELGDSALYFCASSLNPGADQPQHFGDGTRLSIL.

The chain is built from TRBV3-1 (or the pseudogene TRBV3-2) and TRBJ1-5; D unclear. CDR1 and CDR2 (germline): LGHDT, YNNKEL (reference sequence). The CDR3 covers 14 residues. Trimming took off 0 bases at V and 9 bases at J, with 12 bases between the two ends. The CDR3 here is CASSQEPSARPQHF. The DNA of the CDR3 is TGTGCCAGCAGCCAAGAGCCATCGGCGAGGCCCCAGCATTTT.

The chain employs TRBV28 and TRBJ1-1; no reliable D call. Germline CDR1 is MDHEN and CDR2 is SYDVKM. The CDR3 length is 15 residues. Trimming stripped 2 bases from V and 1 base from J, with 11 bases between. The CDR3 DNA sequence: TGTGCCAGCAGTTTAAACGGACGGAGGAACACTGAAGCTTTCTTT. Translating gives CASSLNGRRNTEAFF.

The V gene is TRBV27, the J gene TRBJ1-1; D gene ambiguous. The CDR3 length is 13 residues. Trimming left V 3 bases short and J 3 bases short, with 8 bases between. CDR1 is MNHEY, CDR2 SMNVEV, per germline (reference sequence). CDR3 loop: CASSLSDYTEAFF. Written as DNA, the CDR3 is TGTGCCAGCAGTTTGTCGGATTACACTGAAGCTTTCTTT.

The J gene is TRBJ2-3, the V gene TRBV24-1, with D perhaps matching TRBD1 or TRBD2 (5 bases each). Trimming removed 4 bases at V and 4 bases at J, with 11 bases between. From germline, CDR1 is KGHDR and CDR2 SFDVKD. CDR3 length: 14 residues. CDR3 amino acids: CATSDPGTSDTQYF. The CDR3 coding sequence is TGTGCCACCAGTGACCCCGGGACCTCAGATACGCAGTATTTT.

About this clone itself: This specimen includes other DNA sequences encoding the same CDR3. The chain links TRBV9 to TRBJ1-1; TRBD1 aligns across 7 bases. The junction had 3 bases not matched to a gene; V was cut back by 4 bases and J by 0 bases. The CDR3 is 14 residues long. CDR1 is SGDLS, CDR2 YYNGEE, per germline. CDR3 sequence (DNA): TGTGCCAGCAGCCGGGACAGATTGAACACTGAAGCTTTCTTT. Translated, it gives CASSRDRLNTEAFF.

V is TRBV6-2 or TRBV6-3 and J is TRBJ2-1, with 8 bases aligning to TRBD2. Looked up from germline, CDR1 is MNHEY and CDR2 is SVGEGT. The CDR3 length is 16 residues. J was trimmed by 5 bases and V by 5 bases; bases with no gene match: 11. CDR3 protein: CASSALGTSLDNEQFF. The DNA of the CDR3 is TGTGCCAGCAGTGCCCTCGGGACTAGTCTCGACAATGAGCAGTTCTTC.

The V and J genes are TRBV29-1 and TRBJ2-3; either TRBD1 or TRBD2 may supply D (6 bases each). The CDR3 sequence is 13 residues long. Germline V gene lookup returns CDR1 SQVTM and CDR2 ANQGSEA. Trimming removed 6 bases at V and 4 bases at J, with 14 bases between. As DNA, the CDR3 is TGCAGCGTCCGGGGGCAGGGGCCAGATACGCAGTATTTT. Protein sequence: CSVRGQGPDTQYF.

This clone is labeled as medium-sized. The chain combines TRBV20-1 with TRBJ2-7; D not certain. The CDR3 covers 11 residues. The germline V and J ends were trimmed by 3 bases and 3 bases, with 6 bases remaining between them. Germline V CDR1 and CDR2: DFQATT, SNEGSKA (reference sequence). For the CDR3, the DNA is TGCAGTGCTAGGGAAGTCTACGAGCAGTACTTC. Translating it yields CSAREVYEQYF.

This rearrangement joins TRBV5-6 to TRBJ1-6; maybe TRBD1 (5 bases). The CDR3 sequence is 14 residues long. The V end lost 6 bases, the J end lost 13 bases, and 20 bases lay between the germline ends. Germline values: CDR1 SGHDT, CDR2 YYEEEE. CDR3 residues: CASNSPGLHSPLHF. The CDR3 nucleotides read TGTGCCAGCAACTCTCCGGGACTCCACTCTCCCCTCCACTTT.

The chain joins TRBV2 to TRBJ2-5, with D unclear. Per germline, CDR1 SNHLY and CDR2 FYNNEI. The V end was cut by 2 bases, the J end by 0 bases, with 4 bases between. The CDR3 consists of 13 residues. The DNA of the CDR3 is TGTGCCAGCAGTGAAAGGCACCAAGAGACCCAGTACTTC. Amino acid sequence: CASSERHQETQYF.

This chain uses TRBV6-8 with TRBJ1-6; TRBD1 aligns across 7 bases. Looked up from germline, CDR1 is MNHGY and CDR2 is SAAAGT. V lost 7 bases to trimming and J lost 1 base; unmatched junction nucleotides: 16. The CDR3 spans 19 residues. CDR3 region: CASNRHQTGKESYNSPLHF. As DNA, the CDR3 is TGTGCCAGCAATAGACATCAGACAGGGAAGGAATCCTATAATTCACCCCTCCACTTT.